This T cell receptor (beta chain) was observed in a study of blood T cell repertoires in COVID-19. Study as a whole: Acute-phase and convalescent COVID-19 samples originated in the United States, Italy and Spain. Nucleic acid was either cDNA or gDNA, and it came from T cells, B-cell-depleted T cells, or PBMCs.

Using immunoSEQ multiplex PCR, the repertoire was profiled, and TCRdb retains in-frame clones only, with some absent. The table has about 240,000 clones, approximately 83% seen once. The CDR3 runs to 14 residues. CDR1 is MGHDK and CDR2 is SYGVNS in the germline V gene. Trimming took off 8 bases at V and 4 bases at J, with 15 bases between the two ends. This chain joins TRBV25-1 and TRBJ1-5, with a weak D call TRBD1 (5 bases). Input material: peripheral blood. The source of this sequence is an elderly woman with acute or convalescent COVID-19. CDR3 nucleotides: TGTGCCAGCCAAGGGGCGGCAGAAAATCAGCCCCAGCATTTT. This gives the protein CASQGAAENQPQHF.